This TCR beta chain was identified in a study of blood T cell repertoires in COVID-19 (dated by TCRdb to about 2020). At the level of the whole study: Samples from collaborators originated in the United States, Italy and Spain and spanned both the acute and convalescent phases of COVID-19. The prospective study material was composed of cDNA or gDNA derived from T cells, B-cell-depleted T cells, or PBMCs. The dataset comprised deeply sampled blood TCRbeta repertoires from subjects exposed to, actively infected with, or recovered from COVID-19. A freely available public database, intended as a resource for researchers studying the immune response to SARS-CoV-2, is where the repertoires were released. The samples were drawn from the first 160 participants of the ongoing ImmuneRACE study and from 1,254 subjects provided by 6 global collaborators. Nearly every sample came with metadata listing a de-identified subject ID, COVID-19 status, age in years and sex. HLA class I and class II types, where available, came from metadata supplied by the sample provider rather than from assay-based typing.

TCRbeta CDR3 regions were amplified from genomic DNA by means of the immunoSEQ Assay, a bias-controlled multiplex PCR. In the authors' own workflow: Within the assay, amplification of reference gene primers was used to estimate how many nucleated cells each sample contained. Sequence reads were collapsed and filtered to measure the absolute abundance of every unique TCRbeta CDR3 rearrangement. For each sample, productive Simpson clonality was calculated as the square root of Simpson's diversity index across productive rearrangements. TCRdb retrieved this table from immuneACCESS and kept in-frame rearrangements only. Not all clones are present; in checked studies, unresolved V genes account for under half, and no reason is known for the remainder. V and J calls and clone size are given by that table; D and trimming were obtained from the DNA. In this sample the table shows about 230,000 clones, around 84% of which occur a single time. Approximately 0.89% of the sample rests with the top ten.

Overall results and qualifications from the work: How much clinical and demographic metadata was included differed by source and by participant, and the metadata was provided uncurated.

A remark on this clone: Which antigen it targets is not known. No base quality information exists; no much larger clone differs at one position.

The collaborating institutions used their own protocols to collect whole blood in K2EDTA tubes. For TCRbeta analysis, collaborator samples were shipped as frozen whole blood, as isolated PBMCs, or as DNA extracted from either sample type. The sample was peripheral blood. The source of this sequence is a man between 40 and 49 years old with acute or convalescent COVID-19.

The DNA is as follows: TGTGCCAGCAGCCGGTCAGATACGCAGTATTTT. Protein translation: CASSRSDTQYF. The V and J genes are TRBV28 and TRBJ2-3, with no confidently assigned D gene. The germline V gene yields MDHEN for CDR1 and SYDVKM for CDR2. There are 11 amino acids in the CDR3, from cysteine to phenylalanine inclusive. Only CDR3 DNA is held: 33 bases, read in frame from base 1. V gives up 6 bases and J gives up 4 bases, and the segment between their germline ends measures 5 bases.